This T cell receptor beta chain was sequenced for a study of cytomegalovirus exposure and HLA in healthy donors. Overall study results and limits: Specificity for CMV antigens was confirmed in vitro for a few of the CMV-associated chains. While the bulk of TCR sequences proved rare, some public TCRs turned up in many donors. The later analysis indicated that the majority of CMV-associated TCR beta chains appeared HLA-restricted.

The PCR contained 60 Vbeta and 13 Jbeta primers. Measured with immunoSEQ multiplex PCR; TCRdb has only the in-frame clones, and not every one. Of about 76,000 clones listed, around 65% were seen once; the top ten hold over 4.5%. The CDR3 has 14 residues. In germline, CDR1 is LNHDA, CDR2 SQIVND (reference sequence). V gave up 9 bases and J gave up 7 bases; unmatched junction bases: 10. As to this clone: Its antigen is not known.

Sequenced sample: PBMCs. The TCR sequence derives from a man in his fifties or sixties in good health and CMV-seropositive. V is TRBV19 and J is TRBJ2-1; 9 nucleotides align to TRBD1. CDR3 sequence: CASAQTGGRNEQFF. The DNA for the CDR3 is TGTGCCAGCGCGCAGACAGGGGGTCGGAATGAGCAGTTCTTC.